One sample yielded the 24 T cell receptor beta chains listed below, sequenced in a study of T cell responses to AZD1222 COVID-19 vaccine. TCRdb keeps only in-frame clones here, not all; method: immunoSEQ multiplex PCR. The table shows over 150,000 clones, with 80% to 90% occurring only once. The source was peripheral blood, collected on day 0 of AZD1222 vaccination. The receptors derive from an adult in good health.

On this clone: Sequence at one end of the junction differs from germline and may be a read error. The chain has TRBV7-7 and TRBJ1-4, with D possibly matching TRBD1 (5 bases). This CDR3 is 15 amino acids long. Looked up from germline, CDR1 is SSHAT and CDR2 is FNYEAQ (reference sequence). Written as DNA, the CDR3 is TGTGCTAGCAGCTTGGGGCGGGGTTCTAATGAAAAACTGTTTTTT. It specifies CASSLGRGSNEKLFF.

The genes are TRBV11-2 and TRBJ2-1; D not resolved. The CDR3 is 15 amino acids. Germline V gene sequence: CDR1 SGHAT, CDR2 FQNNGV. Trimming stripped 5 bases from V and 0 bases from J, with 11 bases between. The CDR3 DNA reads TGTGCCAGCAGCCCACGGACCAGCTCCTACAATGAGCAGTTCTTC. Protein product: CASSPRTSSYNEQFF.

The CDR3 protein is CASSPDVWAYEQYV. The CDR3 DNA reads as TGTGCCAGCAGTCCGGACGTCTGGGCGTACGAGCAGTACGTC. The genes are TRBV6-5 and TRBJ2-7, with D unclear. V was clipped by 5 bases and J by 4 bases, with 15 bases between them. The germline CDR1 and CDR2 sequences are MNHEY and SVGAGI. The CDR3 loop spans 14 amino acids.

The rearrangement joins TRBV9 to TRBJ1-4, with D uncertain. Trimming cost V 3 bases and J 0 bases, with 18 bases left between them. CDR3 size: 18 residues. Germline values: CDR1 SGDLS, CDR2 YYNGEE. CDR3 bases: TGTGCCAGCAGCGCCTTCTCCACAAGGGCGTCAACTAATGAAAAACTGTTTTTT. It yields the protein CASSAFSTRASTNEKLFF. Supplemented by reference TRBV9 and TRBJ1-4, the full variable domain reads DSGVTQTPKHLITATGQRVTLRCSPRSGDLSVYWYQQSLDQGLQFLIQYYNGEERAKGNILERFSAQQFPDLHSELNLSSLELGDSALYFCASSAFSTRASTNEKLFFGSGTQLSVL.

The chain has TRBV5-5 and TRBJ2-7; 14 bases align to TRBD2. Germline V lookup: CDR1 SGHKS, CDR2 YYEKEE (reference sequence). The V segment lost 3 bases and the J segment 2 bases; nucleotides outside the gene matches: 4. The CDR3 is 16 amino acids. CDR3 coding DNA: TGTGCCAGCAGCTCCGGGACTAGCGGGGGAACCTACGAGCAGTACTTC. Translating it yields CASSSGTSGGTYEQYF.

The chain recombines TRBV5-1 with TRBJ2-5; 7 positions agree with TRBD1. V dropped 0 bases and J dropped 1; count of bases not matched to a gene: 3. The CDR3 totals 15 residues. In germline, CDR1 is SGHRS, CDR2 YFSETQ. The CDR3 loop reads CASSLGGQSQETQYF. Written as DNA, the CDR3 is TGCGCCAGCAGCTTGGGGGGACAGAGCCAAGAGACCCAGTACTTC.

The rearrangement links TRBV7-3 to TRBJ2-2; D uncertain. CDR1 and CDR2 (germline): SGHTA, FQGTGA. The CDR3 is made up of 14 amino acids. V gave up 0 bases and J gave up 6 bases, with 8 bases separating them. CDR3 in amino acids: CASSLTYLPGELFF. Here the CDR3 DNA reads TGTGCCAGCAGCTTAACCTATCTCCCCGGGGAGCTGTTTTTT.

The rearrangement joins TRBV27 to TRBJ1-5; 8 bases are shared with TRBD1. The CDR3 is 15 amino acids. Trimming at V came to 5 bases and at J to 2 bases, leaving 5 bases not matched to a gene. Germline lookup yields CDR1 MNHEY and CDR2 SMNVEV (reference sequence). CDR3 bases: TGTGCCAGCAGTCCCCCGGGACAGGGCAATCAGCCCCAGCATTTT. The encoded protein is CASSPPGQGNQPQHF.

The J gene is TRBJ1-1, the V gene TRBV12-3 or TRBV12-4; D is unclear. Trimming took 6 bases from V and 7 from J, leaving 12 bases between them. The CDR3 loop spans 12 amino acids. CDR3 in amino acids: CASRDGTSEAFF. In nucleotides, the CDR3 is TGTGCCAGCAGGGACGGCACGAGTGAAGCTTTCTTT.

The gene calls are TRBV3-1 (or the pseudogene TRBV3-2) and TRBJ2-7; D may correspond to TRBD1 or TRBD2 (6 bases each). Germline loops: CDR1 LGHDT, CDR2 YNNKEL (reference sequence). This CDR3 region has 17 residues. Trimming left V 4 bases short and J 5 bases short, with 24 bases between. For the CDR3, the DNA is TGTGCCAGCAGCCTACAGGGACTGTACGGAAGCCGCGACGAGCAGTACTTC. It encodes CASSLQGLYGSRDEQYF.

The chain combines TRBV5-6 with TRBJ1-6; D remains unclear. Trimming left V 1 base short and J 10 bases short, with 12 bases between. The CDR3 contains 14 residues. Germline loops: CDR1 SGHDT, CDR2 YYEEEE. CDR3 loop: CASSLPDGASPLHF. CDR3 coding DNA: TGTGCCAGCAGCTTGCCGGATGGTGCCTCACCCCTCCACTTT. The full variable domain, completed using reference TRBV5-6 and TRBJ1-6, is DAGVTQSPTHLIKTRGQQVTLRCSPKSGHDTVSWYQQALGQGPQFIFQYYEEEERQRGNFPDRFSGHQFPNYSSELNVNALLLGDSALYLCASSLPDGASPLHFGNGTRLTVT.

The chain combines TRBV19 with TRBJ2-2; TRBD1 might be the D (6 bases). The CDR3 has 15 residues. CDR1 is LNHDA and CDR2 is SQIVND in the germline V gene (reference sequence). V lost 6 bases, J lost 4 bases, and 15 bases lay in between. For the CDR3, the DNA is TGTGCCAGTAGCGCCCAAACAGGGATCACCGGGGAGCTGTTTTTT. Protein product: CASSAQTGITGELFF.

The CDR3 coding sequence is TGTGCCAGCAGCACTTTTATCGCGGGGGCCAAAAACATTCAGTACTTC. Translation gives CASSTFIAGAKNIQYF. The J gene is TRBJ2-4, the V gene TRBV11-2; TRBD2 is a possible D gene (6 bases). Germline CDR1 SGHAT, CDR2 FQNNGV. This CDR3 is built from 16 residues. Trimming removed 5 bases at V and 1 base at J, with 15 bases between.

The CDR3 DNA follows: TGTGCCAGCAGGCTCGGGGGGCCCGCTGAAGCTTTCTTT. This gives the protein CASRLGGPAEAFF. This chain joins TRBV27 and TRBJ1-1; D perhaps matches TRBD1 (6 bases). The CDR3 consists of 13 residues. V gave up 6 bases and J gave up 6 bases, with 14 bases separating them. CDR1 and CDR2 from the germline V gene are MNHEY and SMNVEV (reference sequence).

This CDR3 reads CASRPGEGSSPLHF. The DNA of the CDR3 is TGTGCCAGCAGGCCGGGGGAGGGGAGTTCACCCCTCCACTTT. The chain joins TRBV6-4 to TRBJ1-6, with a possible D match to TRBD1 (5 bases). From germline, CDR1 is MRHNA and CDR2 SNTAGT. The CDR3 consists of 14 residues. Trimming pared 6 bases from V and 9 bases from J, leaving 15 bases between.

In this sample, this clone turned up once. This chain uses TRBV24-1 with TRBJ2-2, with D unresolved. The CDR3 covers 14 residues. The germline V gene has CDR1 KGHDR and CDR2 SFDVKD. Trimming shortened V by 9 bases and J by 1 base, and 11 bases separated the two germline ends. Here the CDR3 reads CATDPAGNTGELFF. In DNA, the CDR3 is TGTGCCACCGATCCAGCCGGGAACACCGGGGAGCTGTTTTTT.

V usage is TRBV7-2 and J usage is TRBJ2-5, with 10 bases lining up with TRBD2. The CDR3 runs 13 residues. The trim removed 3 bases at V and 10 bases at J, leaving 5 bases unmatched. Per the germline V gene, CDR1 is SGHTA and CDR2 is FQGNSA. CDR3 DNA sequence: TGTGCCAGCAGCTTCAGCGGGGGGGCCCACCAGTACTTC. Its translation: CASSFSGGAHQYF.

The CDR3 reads CASSLEGGGGSFGGNQPQHF. The DNA of the CDR3 is TGTGCCAGCAGCTTAGAGGGAGGGGGAGGATCATTTGGAGGCAATCAGCCCCAGCATTTT. The V gene is TRBV7-6, the J gene TRBJ1-5; a possible D gene is TRBD1 (6 bases). The V gene's germline CDR1 is SGHVS and CDR2 FNYEAQ. The CDR3 contains 20 residues. Trimming shortened V by 1 base and J by 2 bases, and 24 bases separated the two germline ends.

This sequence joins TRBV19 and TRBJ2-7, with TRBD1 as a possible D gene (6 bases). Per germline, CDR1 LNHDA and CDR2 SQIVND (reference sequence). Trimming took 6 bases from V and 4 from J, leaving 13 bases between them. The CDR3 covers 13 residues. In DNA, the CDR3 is TGTGCCAGTAGCCTTCGGGACAATTACGAGCAGTACTTC. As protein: CASSLRDNYEQYF.

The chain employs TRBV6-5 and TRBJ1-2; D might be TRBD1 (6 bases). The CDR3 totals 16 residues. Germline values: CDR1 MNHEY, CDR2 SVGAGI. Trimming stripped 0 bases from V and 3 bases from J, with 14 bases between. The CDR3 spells CASSYSPVPGDYGYTF. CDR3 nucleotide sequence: TGTGCCAGCAGTTACTCCCCGGTCCCAGGGGACTATGGCTACACCTTC.

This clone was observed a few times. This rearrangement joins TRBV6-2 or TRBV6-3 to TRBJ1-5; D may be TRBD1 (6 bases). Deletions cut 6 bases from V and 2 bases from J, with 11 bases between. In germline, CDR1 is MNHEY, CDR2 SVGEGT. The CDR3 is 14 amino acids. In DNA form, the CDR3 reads TGTGCCAGCAGCTTATCAGGGGGCAATCAGCCCCAGCATTTT. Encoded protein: CASSLSGGNQPQHF.

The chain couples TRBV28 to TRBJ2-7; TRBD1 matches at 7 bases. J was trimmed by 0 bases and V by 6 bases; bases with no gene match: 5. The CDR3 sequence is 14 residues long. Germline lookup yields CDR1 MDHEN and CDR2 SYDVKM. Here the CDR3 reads CASRPTGISYEQYF. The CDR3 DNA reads TGTGCCAGCAGACCGACAGGGATCTCCTACGAGCAGTACTTC.

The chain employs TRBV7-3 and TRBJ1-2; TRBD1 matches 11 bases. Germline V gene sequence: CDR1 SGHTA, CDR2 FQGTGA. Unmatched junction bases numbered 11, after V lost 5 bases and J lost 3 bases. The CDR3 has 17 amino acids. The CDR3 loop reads CASSRRSDRGLYYGYTF. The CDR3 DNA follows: TGTGCCAGCAGCCGGCGATCGGACAGGGGGCTCTACTATGGCTACACCTTC.

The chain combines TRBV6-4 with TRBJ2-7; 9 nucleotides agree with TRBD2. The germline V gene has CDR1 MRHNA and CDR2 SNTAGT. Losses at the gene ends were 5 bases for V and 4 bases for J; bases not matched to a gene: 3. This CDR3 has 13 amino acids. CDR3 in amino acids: CASSHSGGYEQYF. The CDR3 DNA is TGTGCCAGCAGTCATAGCGGGGGATACGAGCAGTACTTC.